These T cell receptor beta chains were read from a single sample in a study of radiotherapy plus CTLA-4 blockade in lung cancer. The data were produced by immunoSEQ multiplex PCR, yet TCRdb's version contains in-frame clones alone and is incomplete. The profile covers tens of thousands of clones, with 65% to 80% appearing a single time and 7.7% taken by the ten largest. Source: peripheral blood, taken from a patient treated with radiotherapy plus ipilimumab. These TCRs come from a human donor with non-small cell lung cancer who had stable disease on radiotherapy plus ipilimumab. CDR3s include the opening cysteine and the closing phenylalanine or tryptophan. A D gene is named only where the DNA matches it firmly. Not every row has a clone size; where given, it reads once, few, many or a size class.

D gene: NA; V gene: TRBV28; J gene: TRBJ2-7; clone size: NA; CDR3 DNA: TGTGCCACCAGGGGGGCGGTCTCCTACGAGCAGTACTTC; CDR3 protein: CATRGAVSYEQYF
D gene: TRBD1; V gene: TRBV5-8; J gene: TRBJ1-2; clone size: few; CDR3 DNA: TGTGCCAGCAGCTTGTTTTTGACAGGGATGTATCGTGGCTACACCTTC; CDR3 protein: CASSLFLTGMYRGYTF
D gene: TRBD2; V gene: TRBV27; J gene: TRBJ2-1; clone size: NA; CDR3 DNA: TGTGCCAGCAGAAAGGCCATGGAGCGGGACGGATACAATGAGCAGTTCTTC; CDR3 protein: CASRKAMERDGYNEQFF
D gene: NA; V gene: TRBV6-5; J gene: TRBJ1-3; clone size: NA; CDR3 DNA: TGTGCCAGCAGTTATGGCAACACCATATATTTT; CDR3 protein: CASSYGNTIYF
D gene: NA; V gene: TRBV18; J gene: TRBJ1-1; clone size: NA; CDR3 DNA: TGTGCCAGCTCACCACCTGGCAAACAGTTGAACACTGAAGCTTTCTTT; CDR3 protein: CASSPPGKQLNTEAFF
D gene: NA; V gene: TRBV19; J gene: TRBJ1-3; clone size: NA; CDR3 DNA: TGTGCCACCAACGGACCGCTCTCTGGAAACACCATATATTTT; CDR3 protein: CATNGPLSGNTIYF
D gene: NA; V gene: TRBV9; J gene: TRBJ1-6; clone size: NA; CDR3 DNA: TGTGCCAGCAGCGCCCAATTAGAGGGTAATTCACCCCTCCACTTT; CDR3 protein: CASSAQLEGNSPLHF
D gene: NA; V gene: TRBV7-8; J gene: TRBJ1-1; clone size: NA; CDR3 DNA: TGTGCCAGCAGCTTAGCGGGGAACACTTACACTGAAGCTTTCTTT; CDR3 protein: CASSLAGNTYTEAFF
D gene: NA; V gene: TRBV25-1; J gene: TRBJ1-1; clone size: few; CDR3 DNA: TGTGCCAGCAGTGAAAATCCAGGGCCGAACACTGAAGCTTTCTTT; CDR3 protein: CASSENPGPNTEAFF
D gene: NA; V gene: TRBV9; J gene: TRBJ1-2; clone size: NA; CDR3 DNA: TGTGCCAGCAGCGTAGATGACTCCTACCGGGGAGGTGGCTACACCTTC; CDR3 protein: CASSVDDSYRGGGYTF
D gene: TRBD1; V gene: TRBV5-1; J gene: TRBJ2-6; clone size: NA; CDR3 DNA: TGCGCCAGCAGCCTCCGCCCAAGGGGGCTCGGGGCCAACGTCCTGACTTTC; CDR3 protein: CASSLRPRGLGANVLTF
D gene: NA; V gene: TRBV6-1; J gene: TRBJ1-2; clone size: NA; CDR3 DNA: TGTGCCAGCACCTTAAATCCGGGGTACTATGGCTACACCTTC; CDR3 protein: CASTLNPGYYGYTF
D gene: NA; V gene: TRBV6-1; J gene: TRBJ1-1; clone size: NA; CDR3 DNA: TGTGCCAGCAGTGTAGGGGAAGTGAACACTGAAGCTTTCTTT; CDR3 protein: CASSVGEVNTEAFF
D gene: NA; V gene: TRBV7-2; J gene: TRBJ1-6; clone size: NA; CDR3 DNA: TGTGCCAGCAGCTTAGTGGGCTCCTATAATTCACCCCTCCACTTT; CDR3 protein: CASSLVGSYNSPLHF
D gene: NA; V gene: TRBV29-1; J gene: TRBJ2-2; clone size: once; CDR3 DNA: TGCAGCGTTGCCCTTCGGGCACTTACGAACACCGGGGAGCTGTTTTTT; CDR3 protein: CSVALRALTNTGELFF
D gene: NA; V gene: TRBV15; J gene: TRBJ2-3; clone size: NA; CDR3 DNA: TGTGCCACCAGCAGCGGGAGCAGCCGAGGCACAGATACGCAGTATTTT; CDR3 protein: CATSSGSSRGTDTQYF
D gene: NA; V gene: TRBV5-1; J gene: TRBJ2-5; clone size: few; CDR3 DNA: TGCGCCAGCAGCTTCTACCAAGAGACCCAGTACTTC; CDR3 protein: CASSFYQETQYF
D gene: NA; V gene: TRBV11-2; J gene: TRBJ1-2; clone size: NA; CDR3 DNA: TGTGCCAGCAGCTTAGACACTAGCTATGGCTACACCTTC; CDR3 protein: CASSLDTSYGYTF
D gene: NA; V gene: TRBV5-4; J gene: TRBJ2-5; clone size: NA; CDR3 DNA: TGTGCCAGCAGCAGAAGGACAGACCAAGAGACCCAGTACTTC; CDR3 protein: CASSRRTDQETQYF
D gene: NA; V gene: TRBV2; J gene: TRBJ2-2; clone size: NA; CDR3 DNA: TGTGCCAGCAGGTTGTGGGCCGGGGAGCTGTTTTTT; CDR3 protein: CASRLWAGELFF
D gene: NA; V gene: TRBV7-9; J gene: TRBJ1-1; clone size: NA; CDR3 DNA: TGTGCCAGCAGCTTAGCGCAAGGGGGCACTGAAGCTTTCTTT; CDR3 protein: CASSLAQGGTEAFF
D gene: NA; V gene: TRBV28; J gene: TRBJ2-3; clone size: NA; CDR3 DNA: TGTGCCAGCAGTCTGGCGGGCTCTTCTGTGGATACGCAGTATTTT; CDR3 protein: CASSLAGSSVDTQYF
D gene: NA; V gene: TRBV18; J gene: TRBJ2-5; clone size: NA; CDR3 DNA: TGTGCCAGCTCACGGGAGATTAAACAAGAGACCCAGTACTTC; CDR3 protein: CASSREIKQETQYF
D gene: NA; V gene: TRBV28; J gene: TRBJ2-5; clone size: few; CDR3 DNA: TGTGCCAGCAGCCGACCGGTACAAGAGACCCAGTACTTC; CDR3 protein: CASSRPVQETQYF
D gene: TRBD1; V gene: TRBV7-9; J gene: TRBJ2-3; clone size: NA; CDR3 DNA: TGTGCCAGCAGCTCTACAGGGGGTAAATACACAGATACGCAGTATTTT; CDR3 protein: CASSSTGGKYTDTQYF
D gene: NA; V gene: TRBV25-1; J gene: TRBJ1-4; clone size: NA; CDR3 DNA: TGTGCCAGCAGTGAGTTTCAGGACAATGAAAAACTGTTTTTT; CDR3 protein: CASSEFQDNEKLFF
D gene: TRBD2; V gene: TRBV12-5; J gene: TRBJ2-7; clone size: NA; CDR3 DNA: TGTGCTAGTGGTTCGCGGACACGGGGAGGGGAGCAGTACTTC; CDR3 protein: CASGSRTRGGEQYF
D gene: NA; V gene: TRBV11-3; J gene: TRBJ2-1; clone size: NA; CDR3 DNA: TGTGCCAGCAGCTTAGTCACAGGGAGGTACAATGAGCAGTTCTTC; CDR3 protein: CASSLVTGRYNEQFF
D gene: NA; V gene: TRBV5-1; J gene: TRBJ1-1; clone size: NA; CDR3 DNA: TGCGCCAGCAGCCCCATTCCAGCGAACACTGAAGCTTTCTTT; CDR3 protein: CASSPIPANTEAFF
D gene: TRBD1; V gene: TRBV10-1; J gene: TRBJ2-3; clone size: NA; CDR3 DNA: TGCGCCAGCAGTGGGTCATGGACAGGGCCGGATACGCAGTATTTT; CDR3 protein: CASSGSWTGPDTQYF
D gene: NA; V gene: TRBV6-6; J gene: TRBJ1-5; clone size: NA; CDR3 DNA: TGTGCCAGCAGTTTGGAGAACAGGGGCAATCAGCCCCAGCATTTT; CDR3 protein: CASSLENRGNQPQHF
D gene: NA; V gene: TRBV28; J gene: TRBJ1-2; clone size: once; CDR3 DNA: TGTGCCAGCAGCGCGCAGCTATATGGCTACACCTTC; CDR3 protein: CASSAQLYGYTF
D gene: TRBD1; V gene: TRBV6-5; J gene: TRBJ1-5; clone size: few; CDR3 DNA: TGTGCCAGCAGTAGGGGGCAAGGGCCCCAGCATTTT; CDR3 protein: CASSRGQGPQHF
D gene: NA; V gene: TRBV10-3; J gene: TRBJ1-2; clone size: once; CDR3 DNA: TGTGCCATCAGTGAATATAAGGGTCCGAACTATGGCTACACCTTC; CDR3 protein: CAISEYKGPNYGYTF
D gene: NA; V gene: TRBV6-5; J gene: TRBJ1-4; clone size: NA; CDR3 DNA: TGTGCCAGCAAAGTGGTGGGGACGGGAAAACTGTTTTTT; CDR3 protein: CASKVVGTGKLFF